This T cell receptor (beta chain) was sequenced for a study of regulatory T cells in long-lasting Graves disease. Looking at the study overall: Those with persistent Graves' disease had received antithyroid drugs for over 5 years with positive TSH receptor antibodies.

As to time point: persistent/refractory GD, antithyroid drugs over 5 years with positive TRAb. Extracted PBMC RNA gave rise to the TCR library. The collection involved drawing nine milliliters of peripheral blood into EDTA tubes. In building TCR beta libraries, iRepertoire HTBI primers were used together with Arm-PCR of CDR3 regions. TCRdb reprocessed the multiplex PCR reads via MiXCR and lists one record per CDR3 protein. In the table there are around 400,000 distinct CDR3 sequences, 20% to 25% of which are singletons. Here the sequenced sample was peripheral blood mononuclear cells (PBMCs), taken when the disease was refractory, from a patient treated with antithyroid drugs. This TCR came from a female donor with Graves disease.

CDR3 sequence (DNA): TGTGCCAGCAGCGTTCTTGGGGAGACTGAAGCTTTCTTT. It is translated as CASSVLGETEAFF. V is TRBV9 and J is TRBJ1-1; D is undetermined. The CDR3 is 13 residues long. CDR1 SGDLS and CDR2 YYNGEE come from the germline V gene. Trimming pared 2 bases from V and 5 bases from J, leaving 10 bases between.